These 18 T cell receptor beta chains originate from one sample sequenced in a study of early T cells in non-severe SARS-CoV-2 infection. A single record per CDR3 protein comes from TCRdb applying MiXCR to the 5' RACE reads. The table includes 85,000 to 100,000 distinct CDR3 sequences, approximately 10% detected once. The sequenced sample consisted of whole blood. The source is an adult who was a healthcare worker with PCR-confirmed SARS-CoV-2 infection or an uninfected control (not recorded which).

For this clonotype: A much larger clonotype is one base distant, so this may be a read error. The rearrangement joins TRBV7-6 to TRBJ2-3; maybe TRBD2 (5 bases). V lost 0 bases to trimming and J lost 4 bases, with 11 bases between them. CDR1 and CDR2 from the germline V gene are SGHVS and FNYEAQ. CDR3 length: 15 residues. The CDR3 DNA follows: TGTGCCAGCAGCTTAGCGCCGGCTAGCTCAGATACGCAGTATTTT. Protein sequence: CASSLAPASSDTQYF.

This clonotype has more than one count but fewer than ten. The chain carries TRBV11-3 and TRBJ2-1; TRBD2 agrees at 7 bases. The CDR3 extends over 13 amino acids. Per the germline V gene, CDR1 is SGHNT and CDR2 is YENEEA. V shed 5 bases, J shed 5 bases, and the junction held 3 bases outside the gene matches. The CDR3 reads CASSPRGNNEQFF. The CDR3 DNA is TGTGCCAGCAGCCCGCGGGGGAACAATGAGCAGTTCTTC.

V and J are TRBV10-1 and TRBJ2-1; the D is unclear. V was shortened by 2 bases and J by 4 bases, with 9 bases between the two germline ends. Germline lookup yields CDR1 WNHNN and CDR2 SYGVQD (reference sequence). CDR3 length: 14 amino acids. CDR3 in DNA: TGCGCCAGCAGTGAGGCCCAAAGTTACAATGAGCAGTTCTTC. It encodes CASSEAQSYNEQFF.

A few counts support this clonotype. This sequence joins TRBV20-1 and TRBJ1-1; D remains unclear. CDR3 size: 14 residues. Germline CDR1 and CDR2: DFQATT and SNEGSKA (reference sequence). V was trimmed by 1 base and J by 1 base, leaving 10 bases between them. CDR3 residues: CSARVGQWNTEAFF. In DNA, the CDR3 is TGCAGTGCTAGAGTAGGCCAGTGGAACACTGAAGCTTTCTTT.

The chain joins TRBV7-2 to TRBJ2-1; the match to TRBD2 covers 10 bases. The ends lost 0 bases at V and 8 bases at J; junction bases unmatched: 7. This CDR3 comprises 16 residues. Germline values: CDR1 SGHTA, CDR2 FQGNSA. CDR3 sequence reads: CASSLASSGGADEQFF. The CDR3 region has the DNA TGTGCCAGCAGCTTAGCCTCGAGCGGGGGGGCCGATGAGCAGTTCTTC.

This clonotype has just a few counts. The chain carries TRBV6-1 and TRBJ1-1, with unresolved D. This CDR3 spans 14 amino acids. In germline, CDR1 is MNHNS, CDR2 SASEGT. The V and J ends lost 5 bases and 1 base respectively, with 11 bases between them. CDR3 residues: CASSKSWGNTEAFF. In DNA form, the CDR3 reads TGTGCCAGCAGTAAGAGCTGGGGGAACACTGAAGCTTTCTTT.

The V and J genes are TRBV29-1 and TRBJ2-5, with D maybe TRBD1 (6 bases). Deletions cut 5 bases from V and 5 bases from J, with 12 bases between. The CDR3 is 12 residues long. The germline CDR1 and CDR2 sequences are SQVTM and ANQGSEA. The DNA of the CDR3 is TGCAGCGTTATGTCAGGGGTGGAGACCCAGTACTTC. Its protein is CSVMSGVETQYF.

This clonotype has more than one count but fewer than ten. This chain uses TRBV18 with TRBJ1-2; D remains ambiguous. Trimming shortened V by 0 bases and J by 2 bases, and 4 bases separated the two germline ends. The length of the CDR3 is 13 residues. Germline V CDR1 and CDR2: KGHSH, LQKENI. CDR3 loop: CASSPPGNYGYTF. Here the CDR3 DNA reads TGTGCCAGCTCACCACCAGGCAACTATGGCTACACCTTC.

This clonotype was counted many times. The chain links TRBV14 to TRBJ1-6; D remains unclear. CDR3 length: 13 residues. Trimming stripped 2 bases from V and 8 bases from J, with 7 bases between. CDR1 is SGHDN, CDR2 FVKESK, per germline. For the CDR3, the DNA is TGTGCCAGCAGCCAAAACCTATATTCACCCCTCCACTTT. It translates to CASSQNLYSPLHF.

Concerning this clonotype itself: Its ends do not fully match the called genes, so a read error is possible. This chain joins TRBV7-2 and TRBJ2-1; 10 bases map to TRBD2. The CDR3 consists of 15 residues. CDR1 SGHTA and CDR2 FQGNSA come from the germline V gene. The CDR3 DNA reads TGTGCCAGCAGCTCTACTAGCGGGGCCTACGATGAGCAGTTCTTC. It codes for CASSSTSGAYDEQFF.

This clonotype was seen a single time. A single base separates this from a much larger clone, so it may be a read error. The chain links TRBV4-1 to TRBJ2-5, with 9 bases fitting TRBD1. The CDR3 totals 15 residues. The V gene's germline CDR1 is MGHRA and CDR2 YSYEKL. The CDR3 sequence: CTSSHLQGAAETQYF. The DNA for the CDR3 is TGCACCAGCAGCCACTTACAGGGGGCGGCGGAGACCCAGTACTTC.

DNA for the CDR3: TGTGCCAGCAGCACCGGGGAGCTGTTTTTT. Protein sequence: CASSTGELFF. The chain has TRBV7-9 and TRBJ2-2; D unresolved. This CDR3 spans 10 amino acids. Trimming left V 5 bases short and J 5 bases short, with 0 bases between. The germline gives CDR1 SEHNR, CDR2 FQNEAQ (reference sequence).

This chain connects TRBV7-6 to TRBJ2-1; D might be TRBD1 (6 bases). CDR3 size: 15 residues. The V gene's germline CDR1 is SGHVS and CDR2 FNYEAQ. The germline V and J ends were trimmed by 3 bases and 4 bases, with 13 bases remaining between them. CDR3: CASSFGGGPYNEQFF. CDR3 coding DNA: TGTGCCAGCAGCTTTGGGGGCGGGCCATACAATGAGCAGTTCTTC.

This clonotype was recorded a few times. The rearrangement links TRBV6-6 to TRBJ2-5; 7 nucleotides agree with TRBD1. Germline assignment: CDR1 MNHNY and CDR2 SVGAGI (reference sequence). This CDR3 has 15 residues. J was trimmed by 4 bases and V by 4 bases; bases with no gene match: 9. This CDR3 reads CASSSERGLGETQYF. In DNA, the CDR3 is TGTGCCAGCAGTTCCGAAAGGGGGCTGGGAGAGACCCAGTACTTC.

The rearrangement uses TRBV2 and TRBJ1-2, with 8 bases lining up with TRBD1. This CDR3 contains 13 residues. Germline V gene data show CDR1 as SNHLY and CDR2 as FYNNEI. V trimming: 5 bases; J trimming: 3 bases; junction bases outside the gene matches: 2. The CDR3 spells CASSTQGDYGYTF. The CDR3 DNA sequence: TGTGCCAGCAGTACACAGGGGGACTATGGCTACACCTTC. The entire variable domain, with the rest obtained from reference TRBV2 and TRBJ1-2, is as follows: EPEVTQTPSHQVTQMGQEVILRCVPISNHLYFYWYRQILGQKVEFLVSFYNNEISEKSEIFDDQFSVERPDGSNFTLKIRSTKLEDSAMYFCASSTQGDYGYTFGSGTRLTVV.

This clonotype was found many times. The rearrangement links TRBV20-1 to TRBJ2-7; no clear D gene. CDR3 length: 12 amino acids. Deletions cut 2 bases from V and 7 bases from J, with 12 bases between. Germline V gene data show CDR1 as DFQATT and CDR2 as SNEGSKA (reference sequence). CDR3 DNA sequence: TGCAGTGCTAGATCGTTTGGTGAGGAGCAGTACTTC. Protein: CSARSFGEEQYF.

The chain uses TRBV24-1 and TRBJ2-7, with 16 nucleotides matching TRBD2. The CDR3 runs 23 residues. V was clipped by 4 bases and J by 0 bases; unmatched bases: 20. Germline loops: CDR1 KGHDR, CDR2 SFDVKD. CDR3 nucleotides: TGTGCCACCAGTGAACCCGGGACTAGCGGGAGGGCCGATACCCCGGCGGGCTCCTACGAGCAGTACTTC. As protein: CATSEPGTSGRADTPAGSYEQYF.

This clonotype was observed at least ten times. This sequence joins TRBV5-6 and TRBJ2-7; no reliable D call. The CDR3 covers 14 residues. Germline CDR1 is SGHDT and CDR2 is YYEEEE. Trimming shortened V by 0 bases and J by 5 bases, and 12 bases separated the two germline ends. CDR3 in amino acids: CASSLGPLGNEQYF. The CDR3 DNA reads as TGTGCCAGCAGCTTGGGTCCTCTTGGGAACGAGCAGTACTTC.